This TCR beta chain was profiled in a study of T cell repertoires in cytomegalovirus infection. Notes on the study in general: Cumulated frequencies of public TCR beta families served to identify carriers of CMV plus the relevant HLA. HLA-C-restricted CMV-specific TCR beta clonotypes prevailed in the ex vivo response.

From the reads, TCRdb called clonotypes with MiXCR, one entry per CDR3 protein. The table lists around 270,000 distinct CDR3 sequences, less than 9.5% of them singletons. This clonotype has a count of ten or more. The antigen is undetermined. This CDR3 has 19 residues. V was shortened by 4 bases and J by 6 bases, with 31 bases between the two germline ends. The V gene's germline CDR1 is MDHEN and CDR2 SYDVKM. Input material: PBMCs. The chain combines TRBV28 with TRBJ2-7, with a tentative D call TRBD2 (6 bases). The receptor's source is a human donor in good health (CMV status not recorded). Some clones in this sample may be carry-over from other donors' samples. Here the CDR3 reads CASSSNSPRVGGRVSEQYF. The CDR3 nucleotides are TGTGCCAGCAGTTCCAATTCCCCGCGGGTGGGGGGAAGGGTCTCCGAGCAGTACTTC.